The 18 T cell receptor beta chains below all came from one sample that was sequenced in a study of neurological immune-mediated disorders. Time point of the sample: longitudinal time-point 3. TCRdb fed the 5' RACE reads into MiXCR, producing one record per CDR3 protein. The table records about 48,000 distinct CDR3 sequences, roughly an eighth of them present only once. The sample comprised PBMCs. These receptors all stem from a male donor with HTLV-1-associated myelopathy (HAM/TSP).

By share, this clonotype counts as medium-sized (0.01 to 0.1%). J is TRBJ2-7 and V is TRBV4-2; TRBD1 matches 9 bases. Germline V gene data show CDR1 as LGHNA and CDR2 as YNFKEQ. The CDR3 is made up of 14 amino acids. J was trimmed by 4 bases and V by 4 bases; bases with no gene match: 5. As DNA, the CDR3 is TGTGCCAGCAGCCTTGGACAGGGGACGTACGAGCAGTACTTC. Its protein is CASSLGQGTYEQYF.

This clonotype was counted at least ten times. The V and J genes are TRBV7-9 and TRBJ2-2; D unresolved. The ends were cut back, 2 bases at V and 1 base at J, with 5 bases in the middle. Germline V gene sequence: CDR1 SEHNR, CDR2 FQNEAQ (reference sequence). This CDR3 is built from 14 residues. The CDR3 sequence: CASSLLENTGELFF. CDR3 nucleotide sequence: TGTGCCAGCAGCTTATTGGAGAACACCGGGGAGCTGTTTTTT. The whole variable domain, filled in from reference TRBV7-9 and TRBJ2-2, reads DTGVSQNPRHKITKRGQNVTFRCDPISEHNRLYWYRQTLGQGPEFLTYFQNEAQLEKSRLLSDRFSAERPKGSFSTLEIQRTEQGDSAMYLCASSLLENTGELFFGEGSRLTVL.

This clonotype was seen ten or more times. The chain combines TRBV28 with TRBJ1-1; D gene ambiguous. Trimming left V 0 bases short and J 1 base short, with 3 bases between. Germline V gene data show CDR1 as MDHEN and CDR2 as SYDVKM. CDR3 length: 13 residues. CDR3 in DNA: TGTGCCAGCAGTTTATGGGAGAACACTGAAGCTTTCTTT. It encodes CASSLWENTEAFF. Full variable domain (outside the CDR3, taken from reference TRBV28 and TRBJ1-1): DVKVTQSSRYLVKRTGEKVFLECVQDMDHENMFWYRQDPGLGLRLIYFSYDVKMKEKGDIPEGYSVSREKKERFSLILESASTNQTSMYLCASSLWENTEAFFGQGTRLTVV.

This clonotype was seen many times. The CDR3 DNA follows: TGCAGCGTTGAAGGCAGCGAGGAAGTAGCGGGGGATTCCTACGAGCAGTACTTC. This gives the protein CSVEGSEEVAGDSYEQYF. This chain joins TRBV29-1 and TRBJ2-7; 9 positions match TRBD2. Germline V gives CDR1 SQVTM, CDR2 ANQGSEA. Trimming removed 1 base from V and 1 base from J; junction bases left unmatched: 14. CDR3 length: 18 residues.

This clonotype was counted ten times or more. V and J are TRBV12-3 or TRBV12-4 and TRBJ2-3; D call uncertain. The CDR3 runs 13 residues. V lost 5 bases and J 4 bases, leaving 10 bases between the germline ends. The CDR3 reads CASSPTYADTQYF. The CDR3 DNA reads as TGTGCCAGCAGTCCTACCTACGCAGATACGCAGTATTTT.

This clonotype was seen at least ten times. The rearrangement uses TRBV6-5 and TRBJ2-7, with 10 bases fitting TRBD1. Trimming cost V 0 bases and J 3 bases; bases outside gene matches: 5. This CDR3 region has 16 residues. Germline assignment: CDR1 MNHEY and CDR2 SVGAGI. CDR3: CASSYSGGQGVYEQYF. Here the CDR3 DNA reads TGTGCCAGCAGTTACTCTGGTGGACAGGGGGTCTACGAGCAGTACTTC.

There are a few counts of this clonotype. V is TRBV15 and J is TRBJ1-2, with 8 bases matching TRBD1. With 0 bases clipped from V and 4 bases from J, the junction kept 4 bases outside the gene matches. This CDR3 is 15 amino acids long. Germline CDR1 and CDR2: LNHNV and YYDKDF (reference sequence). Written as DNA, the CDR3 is TGTGCCACCAGCAGAGAACAGGGGGTTAGCTATGGCTACACCTTC. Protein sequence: CATSREQGVSYGYTF.

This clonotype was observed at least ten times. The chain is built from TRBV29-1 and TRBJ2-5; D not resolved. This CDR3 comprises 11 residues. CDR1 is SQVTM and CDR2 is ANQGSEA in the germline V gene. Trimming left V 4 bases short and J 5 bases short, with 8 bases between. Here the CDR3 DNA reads TGCAGCGTTGGGGGTGTCGAGACCCAGTACTTC. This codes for CSVGGVETQYF.

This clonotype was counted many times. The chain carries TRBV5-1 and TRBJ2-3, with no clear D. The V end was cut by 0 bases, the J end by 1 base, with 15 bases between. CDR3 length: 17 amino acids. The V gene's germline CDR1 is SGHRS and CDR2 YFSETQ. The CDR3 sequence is CASSLGHEAGGTDTQYF. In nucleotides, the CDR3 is TGCGCCAGCAGCTTGGGGCATGAGGCCGGCGGCACAGATACGCAGTATTTT.

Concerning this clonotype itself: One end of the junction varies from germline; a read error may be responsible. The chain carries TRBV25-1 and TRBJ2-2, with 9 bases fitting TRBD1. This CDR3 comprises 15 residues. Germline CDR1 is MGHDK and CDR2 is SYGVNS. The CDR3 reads CASSEGQGNTGELFF. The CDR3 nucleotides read TGTGCCAGCAGTGAGGGACAGGGAAACACTGGGGAGCTGTTTTTT.

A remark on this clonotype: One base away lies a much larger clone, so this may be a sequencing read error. The CDR3 loop is CASSPPKGWGQETQYF. The CDR3 DNA reads TGTGCCAGCAGCCCGCCAAAGGGTTGGGGCCAAGAGACCCAGTACTTC. The chain uses TRBV7-9 and TRBJ2-5; unclear D gene. There are 16 residues in the CDR3. Trimming removed 5 bases at V and 1 base at J, with 17 bases between. The V gene's germline CDR1 is SEHNR and CDR2 FQNEAQ (reference sequence).

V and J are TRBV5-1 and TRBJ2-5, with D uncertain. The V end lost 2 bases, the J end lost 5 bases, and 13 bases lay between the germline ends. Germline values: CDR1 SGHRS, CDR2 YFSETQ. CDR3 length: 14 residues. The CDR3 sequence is CASSLLQCAETQYF. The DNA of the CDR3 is TGCGCCAGCAGCTTACTACAGTGTGCGGAGACCCAGTACTTC.

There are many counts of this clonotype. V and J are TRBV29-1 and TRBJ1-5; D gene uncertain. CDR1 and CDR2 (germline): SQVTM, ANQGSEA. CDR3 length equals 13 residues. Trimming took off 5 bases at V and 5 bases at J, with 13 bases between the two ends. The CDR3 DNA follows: TGCAGCGTTAGCAAGGGTGCGGATCAGCCCCAGCATTTT. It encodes CSVSKGADQPQHF.

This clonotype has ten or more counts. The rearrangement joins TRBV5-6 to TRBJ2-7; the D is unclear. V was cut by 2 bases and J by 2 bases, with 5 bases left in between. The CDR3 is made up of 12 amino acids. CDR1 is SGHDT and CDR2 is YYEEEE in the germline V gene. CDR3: CASSFYAYEQYF. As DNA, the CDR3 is TGTGCCAGCAGCTTCTACGCCTACGAGCAGTACTTC. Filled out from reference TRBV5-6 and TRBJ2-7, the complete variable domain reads DAGVTQSPTHLIKTRGQQVTLRCSPKSGHDTVSWYQQALGQGPQFIFQYYEEEERQRGNFPDRFSGHQFPNYSSELNVNALLLGDSALYLCASSFYAYEQYFGPGTRLTVT.

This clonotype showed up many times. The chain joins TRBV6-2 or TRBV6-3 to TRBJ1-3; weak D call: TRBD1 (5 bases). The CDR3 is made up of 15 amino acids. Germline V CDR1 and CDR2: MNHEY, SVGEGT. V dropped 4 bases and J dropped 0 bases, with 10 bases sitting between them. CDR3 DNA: TGTGCCAGCAGTTCGGCCGGGACCTCTGGAAACACCATATATTTT. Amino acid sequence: CASSSAGTSGNTIYF.

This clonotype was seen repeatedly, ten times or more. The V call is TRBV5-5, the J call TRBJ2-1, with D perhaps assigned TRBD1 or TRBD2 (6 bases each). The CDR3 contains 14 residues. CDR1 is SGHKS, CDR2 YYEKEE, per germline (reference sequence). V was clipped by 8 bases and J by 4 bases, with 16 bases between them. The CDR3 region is CASLLEGGYNEQFF. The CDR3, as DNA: TGTGCCAGTTTGTTGGAGGGGGGATACAATGAGCAGTTCTTC.

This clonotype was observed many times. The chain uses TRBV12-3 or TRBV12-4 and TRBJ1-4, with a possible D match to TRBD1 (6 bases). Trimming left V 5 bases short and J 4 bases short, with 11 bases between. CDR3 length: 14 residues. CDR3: CASSRQAFNEKLFF. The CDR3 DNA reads TGTGCCAGCAGTAGACAGGCATTTAATGAAAAACTGTTTTTT.

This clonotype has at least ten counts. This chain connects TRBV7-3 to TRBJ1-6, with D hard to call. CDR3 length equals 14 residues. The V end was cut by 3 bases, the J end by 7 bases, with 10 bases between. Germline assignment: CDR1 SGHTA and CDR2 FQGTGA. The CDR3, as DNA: TGTGCCAGCAGCTTTTCCGACGCCAATTCACCCCTCCACTTT. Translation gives CASSFSDANSPLHF.